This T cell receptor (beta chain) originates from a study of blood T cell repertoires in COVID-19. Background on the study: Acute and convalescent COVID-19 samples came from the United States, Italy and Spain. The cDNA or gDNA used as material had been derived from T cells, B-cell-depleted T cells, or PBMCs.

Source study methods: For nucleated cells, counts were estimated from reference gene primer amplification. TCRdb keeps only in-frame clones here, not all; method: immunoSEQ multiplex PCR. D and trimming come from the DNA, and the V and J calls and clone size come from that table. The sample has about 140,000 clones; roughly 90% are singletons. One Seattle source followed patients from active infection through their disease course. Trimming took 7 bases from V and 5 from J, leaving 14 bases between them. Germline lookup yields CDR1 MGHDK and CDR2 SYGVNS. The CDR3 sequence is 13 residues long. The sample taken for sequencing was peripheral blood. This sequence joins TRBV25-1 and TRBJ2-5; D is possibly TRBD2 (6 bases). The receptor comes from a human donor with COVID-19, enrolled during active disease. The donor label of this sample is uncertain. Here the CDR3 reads CASNRGGMETQYF. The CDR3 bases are TGTGCCAGCAATCGAGGAGGGATGGAGACCCAGTACTTC. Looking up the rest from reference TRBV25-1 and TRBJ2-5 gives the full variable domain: EADIYQTPRYLVIGTGKKITLECSQTMGHDKMYWYQQDPGMELHLIHYSYGVNSTEKGDLSSESTVSRIRTEHFPLTLESARPSHTSQYLCASNRGGMETQYFGPGTRLLVL.